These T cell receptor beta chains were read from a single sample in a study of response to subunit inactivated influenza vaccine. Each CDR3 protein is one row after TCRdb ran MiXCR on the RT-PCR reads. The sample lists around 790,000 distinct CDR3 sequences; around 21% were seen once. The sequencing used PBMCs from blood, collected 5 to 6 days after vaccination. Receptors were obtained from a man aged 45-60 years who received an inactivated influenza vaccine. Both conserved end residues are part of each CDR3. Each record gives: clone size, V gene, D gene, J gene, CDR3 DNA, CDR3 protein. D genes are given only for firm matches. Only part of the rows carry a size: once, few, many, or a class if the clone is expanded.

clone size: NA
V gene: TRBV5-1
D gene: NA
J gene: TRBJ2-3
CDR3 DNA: TGCGCCAGCAGCTTGGTCCAGGGTGCAGATACGCAGTATTTT
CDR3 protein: CASSLVQGADTQYF

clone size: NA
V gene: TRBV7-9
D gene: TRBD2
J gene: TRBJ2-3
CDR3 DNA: TGTGCCAGCAGCTTAGCGCGGGGCGGGAGGGCCCCAGATACGCAGTATTTT
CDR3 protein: CASSLARGGRAPDTQYF

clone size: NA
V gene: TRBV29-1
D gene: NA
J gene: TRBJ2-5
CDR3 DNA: TGCAGCGTTTGGCAGGGGGGCTTTGAGACCCAGTACTTC
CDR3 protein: CSVWQGGFETQYF

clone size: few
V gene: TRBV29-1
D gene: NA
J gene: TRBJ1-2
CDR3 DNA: TGCAGCGTTGTTGACCCTCGATCGGGCTACACCTTC
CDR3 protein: CSVVDPRSGYTF

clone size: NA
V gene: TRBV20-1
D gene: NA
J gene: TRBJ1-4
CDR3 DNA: TGCAGTGCTAGTAGGGAGAATGAAAAACTGTTTTTT
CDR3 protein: CSASRENEKLFF

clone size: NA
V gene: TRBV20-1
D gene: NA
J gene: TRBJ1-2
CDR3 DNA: TGCAGTGCTGAGGGCTATGGCTACACCTTC
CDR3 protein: CSAEGYGYTF

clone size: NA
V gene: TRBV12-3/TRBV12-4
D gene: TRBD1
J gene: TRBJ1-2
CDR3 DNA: TGTGCCAGCAGTATTGGGACAGGGGATGGTGGCTACACCTTC
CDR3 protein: CASSIGTGDGGYTF

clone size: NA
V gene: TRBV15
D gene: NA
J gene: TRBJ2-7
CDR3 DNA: TGTGCCACCGGAAGCGATCCTTACGAGCAGTACTTC
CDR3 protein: CATGSDPYEQYF

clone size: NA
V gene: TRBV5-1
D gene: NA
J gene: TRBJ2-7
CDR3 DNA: TGCGCCAGCAGCTTGTTTTCCGGGTCCACCTACGAGCAGTACTTC
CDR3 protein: CASSLFSGSTYEQYF

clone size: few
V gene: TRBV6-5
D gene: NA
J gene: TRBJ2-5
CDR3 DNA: TGTGCCAGCAGTTCCGGGATCCTACAAGAGACCCAGTACTTC
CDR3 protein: CASSSGILQETQYF

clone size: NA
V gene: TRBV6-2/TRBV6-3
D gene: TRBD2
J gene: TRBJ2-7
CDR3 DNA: TGTGCCGCGCAACTAGCGGGAGAATCCTACGAGCAGTACTTC
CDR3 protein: CAAQLAGESYEQYF

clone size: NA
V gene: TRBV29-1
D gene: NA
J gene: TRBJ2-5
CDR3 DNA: TGCAGCGTTAAGATCAGGGATCAAGAGACCCAGTACTTC
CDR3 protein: CSVKIRDQETQYF

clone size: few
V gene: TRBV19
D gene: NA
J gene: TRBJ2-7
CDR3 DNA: TGTGCCAGTAGTATTCAAGGTAGATCCTACGAGCAGTACTTC
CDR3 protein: CASSIQGRSYEQYF

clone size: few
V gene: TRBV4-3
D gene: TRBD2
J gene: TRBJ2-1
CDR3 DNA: TGCGCCAGCAGCCAAGATTTCCAGCGGGAGTACAATGAGCAGTTCTTC
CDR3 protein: CASSQDFQREYNEQFF

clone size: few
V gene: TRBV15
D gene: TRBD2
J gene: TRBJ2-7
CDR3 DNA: TGTGCCACCAGCAGAGAAACTAGCGGGAAATACGAGCAGTACTTC
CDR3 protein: CATSRETSGKYEQYF